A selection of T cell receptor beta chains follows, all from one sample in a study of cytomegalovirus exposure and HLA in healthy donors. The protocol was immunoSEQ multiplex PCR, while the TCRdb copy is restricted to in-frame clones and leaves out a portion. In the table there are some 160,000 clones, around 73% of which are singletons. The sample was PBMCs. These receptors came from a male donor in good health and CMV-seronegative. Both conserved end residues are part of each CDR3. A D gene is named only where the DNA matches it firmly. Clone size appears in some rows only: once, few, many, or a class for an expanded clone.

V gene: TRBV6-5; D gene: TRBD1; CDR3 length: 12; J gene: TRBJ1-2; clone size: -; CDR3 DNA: TGTGCCAGCAGTGCGACAGGGGAAGGCTACACCTTC; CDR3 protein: CASSATGEGYTF
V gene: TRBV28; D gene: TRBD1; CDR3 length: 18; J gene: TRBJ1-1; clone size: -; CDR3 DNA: TGTGCCAGCAGTCACCCGGGACAGGGGGGATCCTGGAACACTGAAGCTTTCTTT; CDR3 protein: CASSHPGQGGSWNTEAFF
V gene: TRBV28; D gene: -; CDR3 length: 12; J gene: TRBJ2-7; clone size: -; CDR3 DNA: TGTGCCAGCAGTTATCAGGGTTACGAGCAGTACTTC; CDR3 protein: CASSYQGYEQYF
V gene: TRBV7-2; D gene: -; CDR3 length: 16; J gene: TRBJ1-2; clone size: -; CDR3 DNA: TGTGCCAGCTGTTCGAGTCTTCAGAGGGCGGTTGGGGGCTACACCTTC; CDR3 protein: CASCSSLQRAVGGYTF
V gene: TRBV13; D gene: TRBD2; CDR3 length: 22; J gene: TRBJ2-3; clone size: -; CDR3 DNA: TGTGCCAGCAGCATGAGACCGCCGGGACTAGCGGGTGTTATTCGGAGGACAGATGCGCAGTATTTT; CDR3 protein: CASSMRPPGLAGVIRRTDAQYF
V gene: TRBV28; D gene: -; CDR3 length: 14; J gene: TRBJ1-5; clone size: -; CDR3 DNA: TGTGCCAGCAGTTTATCAACTGGCAATCAGCCCCAGCATTTT; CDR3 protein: CASSLSTGNQPQHF
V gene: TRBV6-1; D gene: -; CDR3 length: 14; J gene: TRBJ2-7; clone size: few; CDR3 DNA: TGTGCCAGCAGTGTAGGAGACAGGACCTACGAGCAGTACTTC; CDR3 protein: CASSVGDRTYEQYF
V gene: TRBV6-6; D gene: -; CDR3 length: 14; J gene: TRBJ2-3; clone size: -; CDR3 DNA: TGTGCCAGCAGTTACAACGGAGGCACAGATACGCAGTATTTT; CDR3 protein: CASSYNGGTDTQYF
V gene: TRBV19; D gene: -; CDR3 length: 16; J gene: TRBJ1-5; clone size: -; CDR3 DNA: TGTGCCAGTAGCCCGGGAGCTCCGTATAGCAATCAGCCCCAGCATTTT; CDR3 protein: CASSPGAPYSNQPQHF
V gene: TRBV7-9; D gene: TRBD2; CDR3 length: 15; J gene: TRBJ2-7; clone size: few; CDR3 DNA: TGTGCCAGCAGCCAATCGGGACTACACATCTACGAGCAGTACTTC; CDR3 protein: CASSQSGLHIYEQYF
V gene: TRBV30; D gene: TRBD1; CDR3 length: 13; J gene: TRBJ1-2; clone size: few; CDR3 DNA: TGTGCCTGGACGGACAGGGGGGAGGAAGGCTACACCTTC; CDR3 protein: CAWTDRGEEGYTF
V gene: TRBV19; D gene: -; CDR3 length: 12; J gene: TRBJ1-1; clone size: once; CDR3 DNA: TGTGCCAGTAACAGCGGAGGGACTGAAGCTTTCTTT; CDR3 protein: CASNSGGTEAFF